The T cell receptor beta chain under discussion was sequenced for a study of Ad26.COV2.S vaccination and SARS-CoV-2 variants. Overall study: A COV1001 Ad26.COV2.S trial-arm participant provided the sample. The study gave Ad26.COV2.S intramuscularly, once or twice 56 days apart.

Whole-study findings and limits: Responses of spike-specific T cells (both CD8+ and CD4+) reportedly showed substantial breadth after vaccination. Placebo recipients and vaccine recipients were similar in non-spike TCR breadth.

Points on this clone: Its antigen is unknown.

Profiling relied on immunoSEQ multiplex PCR, and the TCRdb table lists in-frame clones only, not all of them. Among over 300,000 clones listed, approximately 83% were seen once. Regarding treatment: approximately 18 received Ad26.COV2.S at low or high dose, single or two shots; several received placebo; per-sample allocation not given. Sampling occurred on day 63 after the first vaccine or placebo injection. This TCR was recovered from a person aged 18-60 years who received the Ad26.COV2.S COVID-19 vaccine or a placebo. The specimen comprised peripheral blood, sampled in a trial of Ad26.COV2.S vaccine versus placebo.

CDR3 bases: TGTGCCAGCAGCCTGGGACTAGCGGCAGATACGCAGTATTTT. Protein product: CASSLGLAADTQYF. This sequence joins TRBV7-2 and TRBJ2-3; the match to TRBD2 covers 11 bases. This CDR3 has 14 amino acids. Trimming took 5 bases from V and 4 from J; bases not matched to a gene: 2. Germline V gene data show CDR1 as SGHTA and CDR2 as FQGNSA. Looking up the rest from reference TRBV7-2 and TRBJ2-3 gives the full variable domain: GAGVSQSPSNKVTEKGKDVELRCDPISGHTALYWYRQSLGQGLEFLIYFQGNSAPDKSGLPSDRFSAERTGGSVSTLTIQRTQQEDSAVYLCASSLGLAADTQYFGPGTRLTVL.